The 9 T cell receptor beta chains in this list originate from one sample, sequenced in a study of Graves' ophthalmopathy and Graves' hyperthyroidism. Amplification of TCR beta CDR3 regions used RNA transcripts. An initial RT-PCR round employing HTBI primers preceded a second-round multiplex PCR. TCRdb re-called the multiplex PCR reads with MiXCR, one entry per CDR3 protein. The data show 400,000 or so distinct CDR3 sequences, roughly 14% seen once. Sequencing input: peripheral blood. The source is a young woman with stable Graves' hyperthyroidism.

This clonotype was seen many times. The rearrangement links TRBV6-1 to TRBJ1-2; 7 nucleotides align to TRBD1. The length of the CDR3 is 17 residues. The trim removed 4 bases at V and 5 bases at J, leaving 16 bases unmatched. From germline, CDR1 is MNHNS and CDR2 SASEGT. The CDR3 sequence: CASSAAAASGQIYGYTF. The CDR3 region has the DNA TGTGCCAGCAGTGCCGCCGCTGCTTCGGGACAGATATATGGCTACACCTTC.

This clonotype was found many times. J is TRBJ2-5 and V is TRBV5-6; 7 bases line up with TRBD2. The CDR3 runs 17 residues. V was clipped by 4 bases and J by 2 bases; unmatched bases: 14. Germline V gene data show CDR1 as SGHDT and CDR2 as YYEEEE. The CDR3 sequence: CASSPLGLAAIQETQYF. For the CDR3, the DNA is TGTGCCAGCAGCCCACTTGGGCTAGCGGCGATACAAGAGACCCAGTACTTC.

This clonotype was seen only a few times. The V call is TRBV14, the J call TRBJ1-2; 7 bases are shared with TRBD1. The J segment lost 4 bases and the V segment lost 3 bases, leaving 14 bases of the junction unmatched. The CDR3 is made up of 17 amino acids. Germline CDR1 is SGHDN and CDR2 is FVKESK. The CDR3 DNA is TGTGCCAGCAGCCAGGATACGTGGACAGGTGTTCTCTATGGCTACACCTTC. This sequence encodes CASSQDTWTGVLYGYTF.

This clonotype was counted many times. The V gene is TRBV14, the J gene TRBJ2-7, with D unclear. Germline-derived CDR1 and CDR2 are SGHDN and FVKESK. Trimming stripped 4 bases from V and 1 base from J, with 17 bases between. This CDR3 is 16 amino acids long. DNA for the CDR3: TGTGCCAGCAGCCCATGGGGTCGCGTGGGGTCCTACGAGCAGTACTTC. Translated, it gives CASSPWGRVGSYEQYF.

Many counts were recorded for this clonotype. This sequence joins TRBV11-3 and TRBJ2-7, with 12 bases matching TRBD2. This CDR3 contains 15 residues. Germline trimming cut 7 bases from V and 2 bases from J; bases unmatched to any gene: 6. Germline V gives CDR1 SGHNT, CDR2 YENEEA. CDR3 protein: CASTESSGGAYEQYF. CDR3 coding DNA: TGTGCCAGCACCGAGTCTAGCGGGGGGGCCTACGAGCAGTACTTC.

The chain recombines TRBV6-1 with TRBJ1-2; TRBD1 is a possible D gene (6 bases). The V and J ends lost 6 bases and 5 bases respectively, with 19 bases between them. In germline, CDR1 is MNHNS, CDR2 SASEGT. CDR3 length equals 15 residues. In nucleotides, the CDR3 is TGTGCCAGCAGAAGACAGGAACTACCCCCTTATGGCTACACCTTC. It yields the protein CASRRQELPPYGYTF.

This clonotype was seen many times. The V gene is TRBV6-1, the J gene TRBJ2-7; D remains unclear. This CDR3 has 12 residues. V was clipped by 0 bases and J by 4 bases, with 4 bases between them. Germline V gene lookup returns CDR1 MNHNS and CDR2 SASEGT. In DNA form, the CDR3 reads TGTGCCAGCAGTGAAGCCAATTACGAGCAGTACTTC. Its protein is CASSEANYEQYF.

The chain's CDR3 is CASSPGLADLYQETQYF. The CDR3 DNA reads TGCGCCAGCAGCCCAGGACTAGCGGACCTGTACCAAGAGACCCAGTACTTC. V usage is TRBV5-1 and J usage is TRBJ2-5; 10 bases agree with TRBD2. CDR3 length equals 17 residues. With V trimmed by 4 bases and J by 0 bases, 9 bases remained unmatched. CDR1 SGHRS and CDR2 YFSETQ come from the germline V gene.

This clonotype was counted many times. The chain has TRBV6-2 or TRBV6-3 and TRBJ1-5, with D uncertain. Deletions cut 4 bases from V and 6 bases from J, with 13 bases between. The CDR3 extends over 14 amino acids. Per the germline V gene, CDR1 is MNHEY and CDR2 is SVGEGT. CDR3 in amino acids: CASSWSGSGQPQHF. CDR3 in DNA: TGTGCCAGCAGTTGGTCGGGATCGGGTCAGCCCCAGCATTTT.